A single sample gave rise to the 8 T cell receptor beta chains below, sequenced in a study of cytomegalovirus exposure and HLA in healthy donors. Researchers ran the PCR with 60 Vbeta and 13 Jbeta primers. TCRdb's copy holds only in-frame clones and misses some; the assay was immunoSEQ multiplex PCR. Of about 130,000 clones detected, 75% to 90% appear once; the ten largest clones hold 1%. The sequencing sample was made of PBMCs. The receptors originated from a man in his forties or fifties in good health and CMV-seronegative.

The chain carries TRBV28 and TRBJ1-5; D is undetermined. Per germline, CDR1 MDHEN and CDR2 SYDVKM. Deletions cut 7 bases from V and 2 bases from J, with 18 bases between. The CDR3 spans 16 residues. In DNA form, the CDR3 reads TGTGCCAGCACTACATCGACTAACCAGGGCAATCAGCCCCAGCATTTT. Translation gives CASTTSTNQGNQPQHF.

This clone was picked up one time. The chain joins TRBV29-1 to TRBJ2-1, with D tentatively TRBD2 (6 bases). Germline values: CDR1 SQVTM, CDR2 ANQGSEA. The ends were cut back, 6 bases at V and 6 bases at J, with 15 bases in the middle. This CDR3 is built from 13 residues. The CDR3 region is CSVNLAIFNEQFF. The CDR3 DNA reads as TGCAGCGTCAACCTAGCGATCTTCAATGAGCAGTTCTTC.

The chain uses TRBV10-3 and TRBJ2-2; D ambiguous. The germline V gene encodes CDR1 ENHRY and CDR2 SYGVKD. This CDR3 contains 12 residues. V gave up 6 bases and J gave up 2 bases, with 4 bases separating them. Here the CDR3 DNA reads TGTGCCATCAGCCAAAACACCGGGGAGCTGTTTTTT. As protein: CAISQNTGELFF.

The chain couples TRBV5-5 to TRBJ1-5; D gene unclear. There are 14 residues in the CDR3. Germline lookup yields CDR1 SGHKS and CDR2 YYEKEE (reference sequence). Trimming cost V 4 bases and J 4 bases, with 12 bases left between them. The CDR3 DNA reads TGTGCCAGCAGCACCCACGCCGGGAATCAGCCCCAGCATTTT. This gives the protein CASSTHAGNQPQHF.

This rearrangement joins TRBV28 to TRBJ1-6; no reliable D call. The length of the CDR3 is 13 residues. Per germline, CDR1 MDHEN and CDR2 SYDVKM. Trimming shortened V by 2 bases and J by 10 bases, and 9 bases separated the two germline ends. This chain's CDR3 is CASSLSRRSPLHF. DNA for the CDR3: TGTGCCAGCAGTTTAAGCCGGAGGTCACCCCTCCACTTT.

This clone was counted once. The rearrangement uses TRBV7-9 and TRBJ1-1; 11 bases map to TRBD1. The trim removed 2 bases at V and 4 bases at J, leaving 9 bases unmatched. The germline gives CDR1 SEHNR, CDR2 FQNEAQ (reference sequence). The CDR3 contains 17 residues. CDR3 nucleotides: TGTGCCAGCAGCTTAATGGGCTGGGACAGGGGGACCACTGAAGCTTTCTTT. Amino acids: CASSLMGWDRGTTEAFF.

The chain links TRBV5-1 to TRBJ2-5; tentative D call: TRBD1 (6 bases). Germline values: CDR1 SGHRS, CDR2 YFSETQ. V lost 4 bases and J 3 bases, leaving 10 bases between the germline ends. The CDR3 length is 13 residues. In DNA, the CDR3 is TGCGCCAGCAGCAGGACAGAGAAAGAGACCCAGTACTTC. Protein sequence: CASSRTEKETQYF.

The chain has TRBV5-6 and TRBJ1-5, with D maybe TRBD1 (6 bases). V was trimmed by 1 base and J by 3 bases, leaving 14 bases between them. Germline-derived CDR1 and CDR2 are SGHDT and YYEEEE. CDR3 length: 16 amino acids. The CDR3 DNA reads TGTGCCAGCAGCTTGAGGAGCAGGGGACCCAATCAGCCCCAGCATTTT. This gives the protein CASSLRSRGPNQPQHF. The whole variable domain, filled in from reference TRBV5-6 and TRBJ1-5, reads DAGVTQSPTHLIKTRGQQVTLRCSPKSGHDTVSWYQQALGQGPQFIFQYYEEEERQRGNFPDRFSGHQFPNYSSELNVNALLLGDSALYLCASSLRSRGPNQPQHFGDGTRLSIL.